These T cell receptor beta chains were read from a single sample in a study of human T cells and chemical hapten exposure. MiXCR was run by TCRdb on the RACE reads, yielding one entry per CDR3 protein. The sample consists of 40,000 or so distinct CDR3 sequences, over 3.5% of them appearing once. The sample consisted of whole blood, taken in connection with sensitization to the hapten diphenylcyclopropenone (DPC). These TCRs come from a man aged 45-65 years with alopecia areata. Some clones in this sample may be carry-over from other donors' samples. CDR3s include the opening cysteine and the closing phenylalanine or tryptophan. Each record gives: D gene, V gene, clone size, J gene, CDR3 protein, CDR3 DNA. D genes are given only for firm matches. Where a row states a size, it is once, few, many or the class of an expanded clone; other rows omit it.

d_gene: TRBD1; v_gene: TRBV5-6; abundance: many; j_gene: TRBJ1-5; CDR3aa: CASSWGQTNQPQHF; CDR3nt: TGTGCCAGCAGCTGGGGACAGACCAATCAGCCCCAGCATTTT
d_gene: -; v_gene: TRBV19; abundance: -; j_gene: TRBJ2-2; CDR3aa: CASIDRNTGELFF; CDR3nt: TGTGCCAGTATCGACAGAAACACCGGGGAGCTGTTTTTT
d_gene: -; v_gene: TRBV9; abundance: many; j_gene: TRBJ2-1; CDR3aa: CASSVDFSSSYNEQFF; CDR3nt: TGTGCCAGCAGCGTTGACTTCTCGAGCTCCTACAATGAGCAGTTCTTC
d_gene: TRBD1; v_gene: TRBV6-1; abundance: many; j_gene: TRBJ2-7; CDR3aa: CASSRDRTYEQYF; CDR3nt: TGTGCCAGCAGTCGGGACAGGACCTACGAGCAGTACTTC
d_gene: -; v_gene: TRBV7-9; abundance: many; j_gene: TRBJ2-7; CDR3aa: CASSPRTVYEQYF; CDR3nt: TGTGCCAGCAGCCCAAGGACTGTCTACGAGCAGTACTTC
d_gene: -; v_gene: TRBV29-1; abundance: many; j_gene: TRBJ2-3; CDR3aa: CSVEPLGGGGDTQYF; CDR3nt: TGCAGCGTTGAACCCTTAGGCGGTGGGGGAGATACGCAGTATTTT
d_gene: -; v_gene: TRBV4-2; abundance: many; j_gene: TRBJ2-6; CDR3aa: CASSQAGRAAGANVLTF; CDR3nt: TGTGCCAGCAGCCAAGCTGGCAGGGCGGCTGGGGCCAACGTCCTGACTTTC
d_gene: TRBD1; v_gene: TRBV4-3; abundance: many; j_gene: TRBJ2-3; CDR3aa: CASSQKTGGDTQYF; CDR3nt: TGCGCCAGCAGCCAAAAAACAGGGGGAGATACGCAGTATTTT
d_gene: -; v_gene: TRBV12-3/TRBV12-4; abundance: many; j_gene: TRBJ1-2; CDR3aa: CASSGRSNYGYTF; CDR3nt: TGTGCCAGCAGTGGCAGATCTAACTATGGCTACACCTTC
d_gene: -; v_gene: TRBV11-2; abundance: many; j_gene: TRBJ1-2; CDR3aa: CASSLDGESGYGYTF; CDR3nt: TGTGCCAGCAGCTTAGATGGGGAAAGCGGCTATGGCTACACCTTC
d_gene: -; v_gene: TRBV30; abundance: many; j_gene: TRBJ2-5; CDR3aa: CAWRLAGQETQYF; CDR3nt: TGTGCCTGGAGGCTTGCAGGACAAGAGACCCAGTACTTC
d_gene: -; v_gene: TRBV6-5; abundance: many; j_gene: TRBJ2-1; CDR3aa: CASSYPLGSGRSSYNEQFF; CDR3nt: TGTGCCAGCAGTTACCCCTTAGGGAGCGGTAGGAGCTCCTACAATGAGCAGTTCTTC
d_gene: -; v_gene: TRBV6-2/TRBV6-3; abundance: many; j_gene: TRBJ1-5; CDR3aa: CASRAYYSNQPQHF; CDR3nt: TGTGCCAGCCGGGCATATTATAGCAATCAGCCCCAGCATTTT
d_gene: -; v_gene: TRBV15; abundance: -; j_gene: TRBJ1-2; CDR3aa: CATSRVRGYGYTF; CDR3nt: TGTGCCACCAGCAGAGTCCGGGGATATGGCTACACCTTC
d_gene: TRBD1; v_gene: TRBV7-9; abundance: many; j_gene: TRBJ2-5; CDR3aa: CASSHWTGGTFWTQYF; CDR3nt: TGTGCCAGCAGCCACTGGACAGGAGGTACCTTTTGGACCCAGTACTTC
d_gene: -; v_gene: TRBV20-1; abundance: many; j_gene: TRBJ2-7; CDR3aa: CSARSQGYYEQYF; CDR3nt: TGCAGTGCTAGAAGTCAGGGATACTACGAGCAGTACTTC
d_gene: -; v_gene: TRBV19; abundance: many; j_gene: TRBJ2-3; CDR3aa: CASAQDGTDTQYF; CDR3nt: TGTGCCAGTGCACAGGACGGCACAGATACGCAGTATTTT
d_gene: TRBD2; v_gene: TRBV7-2; abundance: many; j_gene: TRBJ2-3; CDR3aa: CASLWGEGDTQYF; CDR3nt: TGTGCCAGCCTCTGGGGGGAGGGGGATACGCAGTATTTT
d_gene: -; v_gene: TRBV7-2; abundance: many; j_gene: TRBJ2-7; CDR3aa: CASSFLGVGYEQYF; CDR3nt: TGTGCCAGCAGCTTTCTCGGAGTGGGCTACGAGCAGTACTTC
d_gene: -; v_gene: TRBV12-3/TRBV12-4; abundance: many; j_gene: TRBJ1-2; CDR3aa: CASSLLEGLGYTF; CDR3nt: TGTGCCAGCAGCCTCCTTGAGGGGCTCGGCTACACCTTC
d_gene: -; v_gene: TRBV20-1; abundance: -; j_gene: TRBJ1-1; CDR3aa: CSASMGQGRTRIGTEAFF; CDR3nt: TGCAGTGCTTCAATGGGGCAGGGACGAACGAGGATAGGTACTGAAGCTTTCTTT
d_gene: -; v_gene: TRBV9; abundance: many; j_gene: TRBJ2-4; CDR3aa: CASSVGDRGTQYF; CDR3nt: TGTGCCAGCAGCGTAGGAGACCGGGGGACTCAGTACTTC
d_gene: -; v_gene: TRBV12-3/TRBV12-4; abundance: -; j_gene: TRBJ1-1; CDR3aa: CASRIMTEAFF; CDR3nt: TGTGCCAGCAGGATTATGACTGAAGCTTTCTTT
d_gene: -; v_gene: TRBV7-9; abundance: many; j_gene: TRBJ2-7; CDR3aa: CASSPPRSSYEQYF; CDR3nt: TGTGCCAGCAGCCCTCCCAGGAGCTCCTACGAGCAGTACTTC
d_gene: -; v_gene: TRBV27; abundance: many; j_gene: TRBJ2-6; CDR3aa: CASSPPLTF; CDR3nt: TGTGCCAGCAGTCCCCCACTGACTTTC
d_gene: -; v_gene: TRBV14; abundance: many; j_gene: TRBJ2-1; CDR3aa: CASSPTLTYEQFF; CDR3nt: TGTGCCAGCAGCCCTACCTTGACTTATGAGCAGTTCTTC
d_gene: -; v_gene: TRBV6-6; abundance: many; j_gene: TRBJ1-5; CDR3aa: CASTDYSNQPQHF; CDR3nt: TGTGCCAGCACAGATTATAGCAATCAGCCCCAGCATTTT
d_gene: TRBD1; v_gene: TRBV7-8; abundance: many; j_gene: TRBJ1-4; CDR3aa: CASSESTGTGIIEKLFF; CDR3nt: TGTGCCAGCAGCGAAAGTACCGGGACAGGGATAATCGAAAAACTGTTTTTT
d_gene: TRBD2; v_gene: TRBV4-1; abundance: many; j_gene: TRBJ2-3; CDR3aa: CASSRLAPSTDTQYF; CDR3nt: TGCGCCAGCAGCCGACTAGCGCCCAGCACAGATACGCAGTATTTT
d_gene: TRBD2; v_gene: TRBV30; abundance: many; j_gene: TRBJ2-3; CDR3aa: CAWSRRAGGSTDTQYF; CDR3nt: TGTGCCTGGAGTCGTCGAGCGGGAGGGTCCACAGATACGCAGTATTTT
d_gene: -; v_gene: TRBV18; abundance: -; j_gene: TRBJ2-7; CDR3aa: CASSPPAKYYEQYF; CDR3nt: TGTGCCAGCTCACCACCTGCCAAATACTACGAGCAGTACTTC
d_gene: -; v_gene: TRBV11-2; abundance: -; j_gene: TRBJ2-7; CDR3aa: CASSFGGGSSEQYF; CDR3nt: TGTGCCAGCAGCTTCGGCGGGGGCTCGTCCGAGCAGTACTTC
d_gene: -; v_gene: TRBV24-1; abundance: many; j_gene: TRBJ2-2; CDR3aa: CATSGRLNTGELFF; CDR3nt: TGTGCCACCAGTGGACGGTTGAACACCGGGGAGCTGTTTTTT
d_gene: TRBD1; v_gene: TRBV18; abundance: many; j_gene: TRBJ1-5; CDR3aa: CASSPGTGSDQPQHF; CDR3nt: TGTGCCAGCTCACCGGGGACAGGGAGCGATCAGCCCCAGCATTTT
d_gene: TRBD2; v_gene: TRBV18; abundance: many; j_gene: TRBJ2-1; CDR3aa: CASSPEGGPTGEQFF; CDR3nt: TGTGCCAGCTCACCTGAGGGAGGGCCTACGGGAGAGCAGTTCTTC
d_gene: -; v_gene: TRBV18; abundance: many; j_gene: TRBJ2-7; CDR3aa: CASSPGQYYEQYF; CDR3nt: TGTGCCAGCTCACCAGGACAGTACTACGAGCAGTACTTC
d_gene: TRBD2; v_gene: TRBV4-1; abundance: few; j_gene: TRBJ2-1; CDR3aa: CASSQERGGYNEQFF; CDR3nt: TGCGCCAGCAGCCAAGAGCGGGGGGGGTACAATGAGCAGTTCTTC
d_gene: -; v_gene: TRBV7-2; abundance: few; j_gene: TRBJ1-1; CDR3aa: CASSPPGLRQTEAFF; CDR3nt: TGTGCCAGCAGCCCCCCAGGGTTGAGACAAACTGAAGCTTTCTTT
d_gene: -; v_gene: TRBV30; abundance: few; j_gene: TRBJ1-1; CDR3aa: CAWRGGGRGTEAFF; CDR3nt: TGTGCCTGGAGGGGCGGGGGGCGCGGAACTGAAGCTTTCTTT
d_gene: TRBD2; v_gene: TRBV2; abundance: many; j_gene: TRBJ2-2; CDR3aa: CATGLAGMNTGELFF; CDR3nt: TGTGCCACGGGACTAGCGGGGATGAACACCGGGGAGCTGTTTTTT
d_gene: -; v_gene: TRBV6-6; abundance: many; j_gene: TRBJ2-5; CDR3aa: CASSYSTEGGETQYF; CDR3nt: TGTGCCAGCAGTTACTCGACAGAGGGTGGAGAGACCCAGTACTTC
d_gene: TRBD1; v_gene: TRBV6-4; abundance: many; j_gene: TRBJ2-6; CDR3aa: CASSDTGGAGANVLTF; CDR3nt: TGTGCCAGCAGTGACACAGGGGGCGCTGGGGCCAACGTCCTGACTTTC
d_gene: -; v_gene: TRBV3-1; abundance: many; j_gene: TRBJ1-1; CDR3aa: CASSQEDRNTEAFF; CDR3nt: TGTGCCAGCAGCCAAGAAGACAGGAACACTGAAGCTTTCTTT
d_gene: TRBD2; v_gene: TRBV6-5; abundance: many; j_gene: TRBJ2-7; CDR3aa: CASSLAGGQASYEQYF; CDR3nt: TGTGCCAGCAGTTTAGCGGGAGGGCAGGCCTCCTACGAGCAGTACTTC
d_gene: TRBD1; v_gene: TRBV28; abundance: many; j_gene: TRBJ2-1; CDR3aa: CASSPTGGTYNEQFF; CDR3nt: TGTGCCAGCAGCCCAACAGGGGGGACCTACAATGAGCAGTTCTTC